This T cell receptor (beta chain) stems from a study of yellow fever vaccine responses in identical twins. TCRdb passed the RT-PCR reads through MiXCR, listing each CDR3 protein once. Of under 20,000 distinct CDR3 sequences in the sample, about two thirds were seen once. The study, taken as a whole, reports: After vaccination, twins' T cell response reportedly seemed partly convergent, partly personalized.

The CDR3 contains 11 residues. Germline V CDR1 and CDR2: SGHNT, YENEEA. Trimming left V 4 bases short and J 4 bases short, with 5 bases between. Remarks on this clonotype: What it binds is unknown.

The sequence was obtained from a woman between 18 and 30 years old who received the yellow fever vaccine. V usage is TRBV11-3 and J usage is TRBJ2-7; D is uncertain. The specimen comprised T cells from blood (PBMCs), unsorted or a sorted subset (not recorded which), sampled before or after yellow fever vaccination (not recorded which). The CDR3, as DNA: TGTGCCAGCAGCTCTACGTACGAGCAGTACTTC. Translation: CASSSTYEQYF.